This T cell receptor beta chain originates from a study of T cells after yellow fever vaccination. The CDR3 consists of 13 residues. Germline lookup yields CDR1 SQVTM and CDR2 ANQGSEA. The V and J ends lost 1 base and 3 bases, in that order; junction bases with no gene match: 1. TCRdb re-called the 5' RACE reads with MiXCR, one entry per CDR3 protein. There are 300,000 to 400,000 distinct CDR3 sequences in the sample; approximately 13% occur only once, and 3% to 4% lies in the top ten. This clonotype was obtained from a man aged 18 to 29 who received the YFV17D yellow fever vaccine. The V call is TRBV29-1, the J call TRBJ2-7, with 9 bases lining up with TRBD1. The sequencing here drew on CD4+ T cells sorted from PBMCs, taken 15 days after the yellow fever booster vaccination. CDR3 in DNA: TGCAGCGTTGAAGTGGGACAGGGCTACGAGCAGTACTTC. Protein: CSVEVGQGYEQYF.